This TCR beta chain was identified during a study of shared clonotypes between healthy human individuals. Study summary: Donors had three CD4 naive, three CD4 memory, two CD8 naive and one CD8 memory plate apiece.

The V and J ends lost 2 bases and 1 base, in that order; junction bases with no gene match: 5. Germline V gene lookup returns CDR1 GTSNPN and CDR2 SVGIG (reference sequence). CDR3 length equals 15 residues. Profiling relied on immunoSEQ multiplex PCR, and the TCRdb table lists in-frame clones only, not all of them. Of about 380,000 clones in the sample, about 97% were seen once. This clonotype originated in a man younger than 40 in good health. The sample consisted of memory CD8+ T cells sorted from blood. Subset here: CD45RO+ cells pooled with CCR7-negative TemRA cells. V gene TRBV30 combines with J gene TRBJ2-5, with TRBD1 identical over 9 bases. CDR3 sequence (DNA): TGTGCCTGGAGTCGGGACAGGGCAACCCAAGAGACCCAGTACTTC. Its protein product is CAWSRDRATQETQYF.